This TCR beta chain was identified in a study of cytomegalovirus exposure and HLA in healthy donors. General study findings and limits: In vitro testing confirmed a few CMV-associated chains as specific for CMV antigens. Cytomegalovirus-associated TCR beta chains were listed, numbering some 180. When presence/absence was analysed, sequencing depth was taken to be roughly uniform across donors.

The PCR contained 60 Vbeta and 13 Jbeta primers. TCRdb keeps only in-frame clones here, not all; method: immunoSEQ multiplex PCR. This sample's table has some 130,000 clones. To note about this clone: Its target is unknown. This sample includes further DNA sequences coding for the same CDR3.

Per germline, CDR1 MNHNS and CDR2 SASEGT. The CDR3 length is 14 residues. The trim removed 1 base at V and 5 bases at J, leaving 2 bases unmatched. The TCR was taken from a middle-aged woman in good health and CMV-seropositive. The sample consisted of PBMCs. V is TRBV6-1 and J is TRBJ2-7, with 10 bases fitting TRBD1. CDR3 bases: TGTGCCAGCAGTGAAGGGGGACAGGGGAACGAGCAGTACTTC. It yields the protein CASSEGGQGNEQYF.